These T cell receptor beta chains were read from a single sample in a study of CD8+ T cells in alopecia areata. The protocol was immunoSEQ multiplex PCR, while the TCRdb copy is restricted to in-frame clones and leaves out a portion. Of some 80,000 clones listed, around 61% are singletons. This specimen consisted of CD8+ T cells sorted from blood, obtained at week 24, from a patient treated with tofacitinib. Every receptor here comes from a human donor with alopecia areata. Both conserved end residues are part of each CDR3. The order of the fields is J gene, V gene, D gene, CDR3 protein. The D gene is left open where the match is weak.

j_call: TRBJ1-2; v_call: TRBV10-3; d_call: TRBD1; cdr3_aa: CAISWTGEPNYGYTF
j_call: TRBJ2-7; v_call: TRBV5-1; d_call: TRBD2; cdr3_aa: CASSLVGTLLMGLASSYEQYF
j_call: TRBJ2-2; v_call: TRBV29-1; d_call: -; cdr3_aa: CSVDGGIAGELFF
j_call: TRBJ2-2; v_call: TRBV10-3; d_call: -; cdr3_aa: CAISVEGNTGELFF
j_call: TRBJ2-7; v_call: TRBV28; d_call: TRBD1; cdr3_aa: CASIGQGYNDHEQYF
j_call: TRBJ1-6; v_call: TRBV25-1; d_call: -; cdr3_aa: CATGRGTNSPLHF
j_call: TRBJ2-7; v_call: TRBV7-9; d_call: TRBD1; cdr3_aa: CASSLGWTGGDYEQYF
j_call: TRBJ2-5; v_call: TRBV9; d_call: TRBD2; cdr3_aa: CASSLGLAGVPETQYF
j_call: TRBJ2-3; v_call: TRBV5-4; d_call: -; cdr3_aa: CASSLWQGTDTQYF
j_call: TRBJ2-7; v_call: TRBV4-3; d_call: TRBD2; cdr3_aa: CASSETSADYEQYF
j_call: TRBJ2-1; v_call: TRBV6-5; d_call: -; cdr3_aa: CASGTASLSEQFF
j_call: TRBJ2-1; v_call: TRBV7-8; d_call: TRBD1; cdr3_aa: CASSSGQGNYNEQFF
j_call: TRBJ2-1; v_call: TRBV6-4; d_call: -; cdr3_aa: CASSDSWSVENNEQFF
j_call: TRBJ1-2; v_call: TRBV27; d_call: -; cdr3_aa: CASSPSGGASYGYTF
j_call: TRBJ2-3; v_call: TRBV11-2; d_call: TRBD2; cdr3_aa: CASSPGLAGYRPDTQYF
j_call: TRBJ2-7; v_call: TRBV19; d_call: TRBD1; cdr3_aa: CASSIRGQGSLLDEQYF
j_call: TRBJ2-3; v_call: TRBV20-1; d_call: TRBD2; cdr3_aa: CSARSGSWYF
j_call: TRBJ2-7; v_call: TRBV4-1; d_call: TRBD2; cdr3_aa: CASSQTAGGTYEQYF
j_call: TRBJ1-4; v_call: TRBV6-5; d_call: TRBD1; cdr3_aa: CASSYEDRSEKLFF
j_call: TRBJ2-3; v_call: TRBV9; d_call: TRBD2; cdr3_aa: CASSATSGAGDTQYF
j_call: TRBJ1-6; v_call: TRBV19; d_call: -; cdr3_aa: CASRSEGGSPLHF
j_call: TRBJ1-1; v_call: TRBV4-1; d_call: -; cdr3_aa: CASSQVPPGTNTEAFF
j_call: TRBJ1-2; v_call: TRBV27; d_call: TRBD1; cdr3_aa: CASSLEGPDRGTGYTF
j_call: TRBJ2-5; v_call: TRBV7-9; d_call: -; cdr3_aa: CASSPIGKPGLPTQYF
j_call: TRBJ2-7; v_call: TRBV5-4; d_call: -; cdr3_aa: CASSSVPSAEQYF
j_call: TRBJ2-7; v_call: TRBV5-1; d_call: -; cdr3_aa: CASSLRQSYEQYF
j_call: TRBJ2-1; v_call: TRBV7-8; d_call: TRBD2; cdr3_aa: CASLQAGVNEQFF
j_call: TRBJ2-3; v_call: TRBV7-3; d_call: -; cdr3_aa: CASRRARDADCTDTQYF
j_call: TRBJ2-3; v_call: TRBV13; d_call: -; cdr3_aa: CASSLGLDTDTQYF
j_call: TRBJ2-1; v_call: TRBV7-3; d_call: TRBD2; cdr3_aa: CASSYVKGLAPYNEQFF
j_call: TRBJ2-1; v_call: TRBV7-3; d_call: TRBD2; cdr3_aa: CASSLIAGGDNEQFF
j_call: TRBJ2-7; v_call: TRBV7-6; d_call: -; cdr3_aa: CASSAGLQSYEQYF
j_call: TRBJ2-5; v_call: TRBV7-6; d_call: TRBD2; cdr3_aa: CASSQTLAGDETQYF
j_call: TRBJ2-2; v_call: TRBV7-3; d_call: -; cdr3_aa: CASTGNTGELFF
j_call: TRBJ2-7; v_call: TRBV13; d_call: -; cdr3_aa: CASSLRGGDEQYF
j_call: TRBJ1-5; v_call: TRBV4-2; d_call: -; cdr3_aa: CASSQVAGEGGQPQHF
j_call: TRBJ1-2; v_call: TRBV4-1; d_call: TRBD1; cdr3_aa: CASSHGRGPRAFGNTF
j_call: TRBJ1-3; v_call: TRBV29-1; d_call: TRBD1; cdr3_aa: CSVGTGIDGNTIYF
j_call: TRBJ2-7; v_call: TRBV28; d_call: TRBD1; cdr3_aa: CASSLITSGTGVSYEQYF
j_call: TRBJ2-5; v_call: TRBV11-1; d_call: -; cdr3_aa: CASSFEGEETQYF
j_call: TRBJ2-1; v_call: TRBV5-6; d_call: -; cdr3_aa: CASSFWSASYNEQFF
j_call: TRBJ1-5; v_call: TRBV4-3; d_call: -; cdr3_aa: CASSQDRAGYQPQHF
j_call: TRBJ2-2; v_call: TRBV10-3; d_call: -; cdr3_aa: CAITLANTGELFF